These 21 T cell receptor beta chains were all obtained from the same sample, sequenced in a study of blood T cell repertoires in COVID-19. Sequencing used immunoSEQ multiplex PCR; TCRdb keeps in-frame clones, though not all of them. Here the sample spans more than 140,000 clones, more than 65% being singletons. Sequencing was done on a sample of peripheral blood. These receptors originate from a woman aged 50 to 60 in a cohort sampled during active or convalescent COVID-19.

CDR3 loop: CASSVATPEETQYF. CDR3 sequence (DNA): TGTGCCAGCAGCGTAGCTACTCCCGAAGAGACCCAGTACTTC. This chain uses TRBV9 with TRBJ2-5; D is uncertain. The CDR3 totals 14 residues. Germline V gene sequence: CDR1 SGDLS, CDR2 YYNGEE. V lost 0 bases and J 3 bases, leaving 9 bases between the germline ends.

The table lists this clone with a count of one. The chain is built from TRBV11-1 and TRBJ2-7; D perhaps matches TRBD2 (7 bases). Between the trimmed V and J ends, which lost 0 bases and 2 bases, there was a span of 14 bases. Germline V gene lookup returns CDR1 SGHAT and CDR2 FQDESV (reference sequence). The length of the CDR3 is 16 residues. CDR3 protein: CASSLARGHSTYEQYF. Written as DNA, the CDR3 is TGTGCCAGCAGCTTAGCGCGGGGGCACTCCACCTACGAGCAGTACTTC.

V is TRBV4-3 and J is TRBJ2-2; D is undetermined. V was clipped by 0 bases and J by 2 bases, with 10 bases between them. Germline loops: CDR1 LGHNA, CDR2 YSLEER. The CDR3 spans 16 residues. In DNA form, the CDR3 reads TGCGCCAGCAGCCAAGATCGCGGCGGTAACACCGGGGAGCTGTTTTTT. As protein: CASSQDRGGNTGELFF.

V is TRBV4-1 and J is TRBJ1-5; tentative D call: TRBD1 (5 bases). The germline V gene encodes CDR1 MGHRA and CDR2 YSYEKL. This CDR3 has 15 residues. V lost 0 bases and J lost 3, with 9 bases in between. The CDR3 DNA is TGCGCCAGCAGCCAAGAGGGGCAGTACAATCAGCCCCAGCATTTT. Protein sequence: CASSQEGQYNQPQHF.

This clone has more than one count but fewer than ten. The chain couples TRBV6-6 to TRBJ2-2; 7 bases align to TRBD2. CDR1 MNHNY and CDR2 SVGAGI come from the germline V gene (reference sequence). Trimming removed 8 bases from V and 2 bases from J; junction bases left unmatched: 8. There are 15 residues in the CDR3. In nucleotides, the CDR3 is TGTGCCAGCCAACGGGCTAGCGGAAACACCGGGGAGCTGTTTTTT. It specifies CASQRASGNTGELFF.

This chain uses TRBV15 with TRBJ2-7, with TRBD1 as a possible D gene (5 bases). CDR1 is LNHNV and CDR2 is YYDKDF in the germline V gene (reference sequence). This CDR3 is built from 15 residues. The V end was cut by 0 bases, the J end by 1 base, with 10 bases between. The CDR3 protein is CATSRDQTGSYEQYF. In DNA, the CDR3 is TGTGCCACCAGCAGAGATCAAACAGGTTCCTACGAGCAGTACTTC. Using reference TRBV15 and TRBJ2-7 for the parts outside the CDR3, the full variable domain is DAMVIQNPRYQVTQFGKPVTLSCSQTLNHNVMYWYQQKSSQAPKLLFHYYDKDFNNEADTPDNFQSRRPNTSFCFLDIRSPGLGDTAMYLCATSRDQTGSYEQYFGPGTRLTVT.

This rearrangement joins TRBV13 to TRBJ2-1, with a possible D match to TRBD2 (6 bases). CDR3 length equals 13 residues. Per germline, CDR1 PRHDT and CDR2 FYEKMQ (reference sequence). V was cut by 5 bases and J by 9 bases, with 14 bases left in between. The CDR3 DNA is TGTGCCAGCAGCCCGGGGACTGACGCTGAGCAGTTCTTC. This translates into CASSPGTDAEQFF.

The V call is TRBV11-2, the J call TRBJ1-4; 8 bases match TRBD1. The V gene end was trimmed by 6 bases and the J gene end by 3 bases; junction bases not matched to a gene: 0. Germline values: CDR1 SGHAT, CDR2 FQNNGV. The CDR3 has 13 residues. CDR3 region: CASRTGANEKLFF. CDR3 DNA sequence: TGTGCCAGCAGGACAGGGGCTAATGAAAAACTGTTTTTT.

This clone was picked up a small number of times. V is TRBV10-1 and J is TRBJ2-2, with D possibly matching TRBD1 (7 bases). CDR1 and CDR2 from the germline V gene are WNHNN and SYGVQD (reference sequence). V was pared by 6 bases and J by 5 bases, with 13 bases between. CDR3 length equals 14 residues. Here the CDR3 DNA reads TGCGCCAGCAGCCAGGGGGGAAGGACCGGGGAGCTGTTTTTT. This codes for CASSQGGRTGELFF.

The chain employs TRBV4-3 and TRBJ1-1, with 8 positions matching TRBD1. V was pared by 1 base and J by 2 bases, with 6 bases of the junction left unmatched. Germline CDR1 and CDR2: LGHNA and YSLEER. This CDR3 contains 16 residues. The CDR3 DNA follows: TGCGCCAGCAGCCAAGGATTTGGACAGGGCAACACTGAAGCTTTCTTT. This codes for CASSQGFGQGNTEAFF.

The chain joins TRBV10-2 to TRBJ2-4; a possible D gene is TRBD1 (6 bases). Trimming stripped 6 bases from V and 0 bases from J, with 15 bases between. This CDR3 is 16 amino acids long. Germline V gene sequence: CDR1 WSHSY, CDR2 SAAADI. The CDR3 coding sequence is TGCGCCAGCAGCCTCTTAGGGGGAATAGCCAAAAACATTCAGTACTTC. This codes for CASSLLGGIAKNIQYF.

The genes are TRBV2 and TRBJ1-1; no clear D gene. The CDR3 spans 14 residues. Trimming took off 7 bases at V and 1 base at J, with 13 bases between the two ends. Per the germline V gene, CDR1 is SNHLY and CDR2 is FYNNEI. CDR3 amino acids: CASTAGERNTEAFF. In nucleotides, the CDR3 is TGTGCCAGCACTGCGGGAGAGAGGAACACTGAAGCTTTCTTT.

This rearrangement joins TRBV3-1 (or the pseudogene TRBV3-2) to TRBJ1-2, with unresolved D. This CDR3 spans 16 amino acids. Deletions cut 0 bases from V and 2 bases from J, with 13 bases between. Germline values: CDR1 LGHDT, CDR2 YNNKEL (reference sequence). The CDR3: CASSQDDLSGNYGYTF. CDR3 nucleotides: TGTGCCAGCAGCCAAGATGATCTCAGTGGCAACTATGGCTACACCTTC.

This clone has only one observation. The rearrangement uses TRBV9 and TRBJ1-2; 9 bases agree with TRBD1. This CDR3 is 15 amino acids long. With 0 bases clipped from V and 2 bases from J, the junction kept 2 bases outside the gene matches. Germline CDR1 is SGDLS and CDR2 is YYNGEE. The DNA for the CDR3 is TGTGCCAGCAGCGTAGGGGGGACAGGGAACTATGGCTACACCTTC. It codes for CASSVGGTGNYGYTF. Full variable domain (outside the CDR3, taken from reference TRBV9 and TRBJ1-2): DSGVTQTPKHLITATGQRVTLRCSPRSGDLSVYWYQQSLDQGLQFLIQYYNGEERAKGNILERFSAQQFPDLHSELNLSSLELGDSALYFCASSVGGTGNYGYTFGSGTRLTVV.

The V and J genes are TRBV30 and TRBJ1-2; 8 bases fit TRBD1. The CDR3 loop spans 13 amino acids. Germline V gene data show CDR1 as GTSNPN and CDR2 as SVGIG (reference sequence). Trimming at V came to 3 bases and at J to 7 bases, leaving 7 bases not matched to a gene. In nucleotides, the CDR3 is TGTGCCTGGAGGGAACAGGGGGTCGGTGGCTACACCTTC. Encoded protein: CAWREQGVGGYTF.

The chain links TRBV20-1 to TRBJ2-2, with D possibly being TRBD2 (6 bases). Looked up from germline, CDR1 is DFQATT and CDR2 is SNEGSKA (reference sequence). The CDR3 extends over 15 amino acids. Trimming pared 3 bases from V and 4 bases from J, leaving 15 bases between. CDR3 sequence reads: CSASIGGMRTGELFF. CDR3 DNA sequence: TGCAGTGCTAGTATTGGGGGGATGCGCACCGGGGAGCTGTTTTTT.

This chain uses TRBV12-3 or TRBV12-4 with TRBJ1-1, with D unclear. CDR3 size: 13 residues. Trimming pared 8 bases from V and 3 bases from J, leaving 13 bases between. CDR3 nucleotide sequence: TGTGCCAGCGGGAAAGCGGGAGACACTGAAGCTTTCTTT. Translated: CASGKAGDTEAFF.

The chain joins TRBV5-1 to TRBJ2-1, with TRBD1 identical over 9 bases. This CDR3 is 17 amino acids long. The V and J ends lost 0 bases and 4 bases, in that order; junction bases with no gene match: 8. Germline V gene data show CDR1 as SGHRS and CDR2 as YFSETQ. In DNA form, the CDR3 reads TGCGCCAGCAGCTTGGTTACGGGACAGGGAGAATACAATGAGCAGTTCTTC. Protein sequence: CASSLVTGQGEYNEQFF.

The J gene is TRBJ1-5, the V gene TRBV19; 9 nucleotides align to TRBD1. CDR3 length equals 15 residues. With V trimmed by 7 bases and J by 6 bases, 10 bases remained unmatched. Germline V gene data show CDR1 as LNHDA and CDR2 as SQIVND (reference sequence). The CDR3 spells CASIKDRGARQPQHF. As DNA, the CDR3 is TGTGCCAGTATCAAGGACAGGGGAGCCCGTCAGCCCCAGCATTTT.

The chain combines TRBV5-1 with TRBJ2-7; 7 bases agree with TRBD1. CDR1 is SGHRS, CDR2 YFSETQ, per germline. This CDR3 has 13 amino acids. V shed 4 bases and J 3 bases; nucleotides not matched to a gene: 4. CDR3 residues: CASSLDRVYEQYF. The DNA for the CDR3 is TGCGCCAGCAGCCTCGACAGGGTCTACGAGCAGTACTTC.

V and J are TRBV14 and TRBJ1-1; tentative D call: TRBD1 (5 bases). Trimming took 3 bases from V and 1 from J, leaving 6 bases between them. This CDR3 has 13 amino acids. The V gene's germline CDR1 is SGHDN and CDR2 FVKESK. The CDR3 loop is CASSQGGNTEAFF. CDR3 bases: TGTGCCAGCAGCCAGGGGGGGAACACTGAAGCTTTCTTT.